One and the same sample provided the 29 T cell receptor beta chains below, sequenced in a study of response to subunit inactivated influenza vaccine. In TCRdb, the RT-PCR reads were re-called with MiXCR into one record per CDR3 protein. The data contain about 520,000 distinct CDR3 sequences, about 25% of them seen just once; the ten biggest clones take up 1.5% to 2%. Material: CD4+ T cells sorted from PBMCs, obtained less than 6 days after vaccination. These receptors came from a man in his fifties or sixties who received an inactivated influenza vaccine.

The chain carries TRBV5-1 and TRBJ2-2, with a tentative D call TRBD2 (6 bases). Per the germline V gene, CDR1 is SGHRS and CDR2 is YFSETQ. This CDR3 is built from 17 residues. The V end lost 1 base, the J end lost 4 bases, and 17 bases lay between the germline ends. CDR3 residues: CASSLRAAGTTTGELFF. The CDR3 DNA reads TGCGCCAGCAGCTTGCGCGCGGCGGGGACCACCACCGGGGAGCTGTTTTTT.

The chain carries TRBV2 and TRBJ2-3, with 8 bases aligning to TRBD2. The CDR3 is 15 residues long. Germline lookup yields CDR1 SNHLY and CDR2 FYNNEI. V shed 7 bases, J shed 8 bases, and the junction held 14 bases outside the gene matches. The CDR3 spells CASIGTSGTIGTQYF. The CDR3 DNA reads as TGTGCCAGCATAGGAACTAGCGGTACTATAGGTACGCAGTATTTT.

The sample holds a few counts of this clonotype. This chain connects TRBV28 to TRBJ2-7; D may be TRBD2 (6 bases). Germline CDR1 MDHEN, CDR2 SYDVKM. The CDR3 is 16 amino acids. V was cut by 6 bases and J by 1 base, with 19 bases left in between. CDR3 DNA: TGTGCCAGCAGCCCCCCGTTTAGCGGCATTTCCTACGAGCAGTACTTC. This sequence encodes CASSPPFSGISYEQYF.

CDR3 in DNA: TGTGCCAGCAGCGTACGGGACTCCCGACCAACAGATACGCAGTATTTT. It codes for CASSVRDSRPTDTQYF. The V and J genes are TRBV9 and TRBJ2-3; possibly TRBD2 for D (6 bases). Trimming cost V 1 base and J 3 bases, with 15 bases left between them. The CDR3 covers 16 residues. The V gene's germline CDR1 is SGDLS and CDR2 YYNGEE.

This clonotype was found a few times. This sequence joins TRBV5-1 and TRBJ2-3; D perhaps matches TRBD1 (5 bases). CDR1 and CDR2 from the germline V gene are SGHRS and YFSETQ. Trimming stripped 2 bases from V and 8 bases from J, with 21 bases between. This CDR3 has 16 amino acids. DNA for the CDR3: TGCGCCAGCAGCTTCAACAGCCAGGGTCAGGGTCGTACGCAGTATTTT. Translated: CASSFNSQGQGRTQYF.

This clonotype has more than one count but fewer than ten. The chain carries TRBV7-9 and TRBJ2-7, with 7 positions matching TRBD1. Germline assignment: CDR1 SEHNR and CDR2 FQNEAQ (reference sequence). The length of the CDR3 is 14 residues. After removal of 2 bases from V and 2 bases from J, the junction contained 3 bases not matched to a gene. The CDR3: CASSLTGQAYEQYF. CDR3 nucleotide sequence: TGTGCCAGCAGCTTAACCGGACAGGCCTACGAGCAGTACTTC.

This clonotype was seen repeatedly, ten times or more. The V call is TRBV29-1, the J call TRBJ1-1; perhaps TRBD1 as D (5 bases). The V gene lost 3 bases and the J gene lost 4 bases, with 9 bases spanning the gap. The length of the CDR3 is 12 residues. The germline V gene encodes CDR1 SQVTM and CDR2 ANQGSEA. The CDR3 region is CSVDKGSTEAFF. CDR3 sequence (DNA): TGCAGCGTTGATAAGGGGAGCACTGAAGCTTTCTTT. Together with reference TRBV29-1 and TRBJ1-1, the CDR3 gives the full variable domain: SAVISQKPSRDICQRGTSLTIQCQVDSQVTMMFWYRQQPGQSLTLIATANQGSEATYESGFVIDKFPISRPNLTFSTLTVSNMSPEDSSIYLCSVDKGSTEAFFGQGTRLTVV.

The chain is built from TRBV30 and TRBJ2-5; 9 bases map to TRBD1. After removal of 4 bases from V and 0 bases from J, the junction contained 6 bases not matched to a gene. CDR1 and CDR2 (germline): GTSNPN, SVGIG (reference sequence). CDR3 length: 15 amino acids. CDR3 sequence (DNA): TGTGCCTGGAAAGGGACAGGGACCAACCAAGAGACCCAGTACTTC. This sequence encodes CAWKGTGTNQETQYF.

This clonotype has only a few counts. The chain couples TRBV7-2 to TRBJ2-7; 10 bases align to TRBD2. Germline CDR1 is SGHTA and CDR2 is FQGNSA. V shed 2 bases, J shed 6 bases, and the junction held 10 bases outside the gene matches. The CDR3 has 16 amino acids. The CDR3 DNA sequence: TGTGCCAGCAGCTTAAGGCCCTCTAGCGGGGGTCTCGAGCAGTACTTC. Translating it yields CASSLRPSSGGLEQYF.

J is TRBJ2-5 and V is TRBV12-3 or TRBV12-4, with TRBD2 as a possible D gene (7 bases). The CDR3 loop spans 15 amino acids. V lost 0 bases and J 5 bases, leaving 13 bases between the germline ends. CDR3 bases: TGTGCCAGCAGTTTAGCCGGGGGGCTACGGGAGACCCAGTACTTC. Residues: CASSLAGGLRETQYF.

This clonotype was seen only a few times. The chain recombines TRBV4-3 with TRBJ2-7; 9 bases map to TRBD1. This CDR3 is built from 16 residues. J was trimmed by 0 bases and V by 0 bases; bases with no gene match: 3. CDR1 and CDR2 (germline): LGHNA, YSLEER. Here the CDR3 reads CASSQDWTGASYEQYF. CDR3 in DNA: TGCGCCAGCAGCCAAGATTGGACAGGGGCCTCCTACGAGCAGTACTTC.

This clonotype was counted a few times. The V call is TRBV10-3, the J call TRBJ2-7; 11 bases agree with TRBD2. Germline lookup yields CDR1 ENHRY and CDR2 SYGVKD. The V segment lost 6 bases and the J segment 7 bases; nucleotides outside the gene matches: 11. The CDR3 covers 15 residues. CDR3 sequence reads: CAISPVAGGPLEQYF. The CDR3 coding sequence is TGTGCCATCAGCCCGGTAGCGGGAGGGCCCTTAGAGCAGTACTTC.

V is TRBV6-5 and J is TRBJ2-1; possibly TRBD2 for D (6 bases). Germline values: CDR1 MNHEY, CDR2 SVGAGI. The CDR3 is 12 residues long. Trimming took 11 bases from V and 7 from J, leaving 15 bases between them. The CDR3 nucleotides read TGTGCCGCAACGGCGGGATGGAATGAGCAGTTCTTC. It encodes CAATAGWNEQFF.

This clonotype was seen only a few times. The chain uses TRBV11-2 and TRBJ2-5, with D perhaps assigned TRBD1 or TRBD2 (5 bases each). This CDR3 is 15 amino acids long. Germline-derived CDR1 and CDR2 are SGHAT and FQNNGV. V was shortened by 2 bases and J by 1 base, with 11 bases between the two germline ends. The CDR3 coding sequence is TGTGCCAGCAGCTTATCCGATGGGGGCCAAGAGACCCAGTACTTC. The encoded protein is CASSLSDGGQETQYF.

This clonotype was seen more than once but under ten times. The chain has TRBV10-3 and TRBJ1-1; weak D call: TRBD1 (6 bases). The germline CDR1 and CDR2 sequences are ENHRY and SYGVKD. The CDR3 is 14 residues long. V gave up 7 bases and J gave up 5 bases, with 17 bases separating them. The CDR3 loop reads CAIIRGADSTEAFF. For the CDR3, the DNA is TGTGCCATCATCCGGGGGGCTGATAGTACTGAAGCTTTCTTT.

The V gene is TRBV5-5, the J gene TRBJ1-5; unclear D gene. Per germline, CDR1 SGHKS and CDR2 YYEKEE (reference sequence). Trimming cost V 1 base and J 0 bases, with 14 bases left between them. The CDR3 length is 17 residues. The CDR3 nucleotides read TGTGCCAGCAGCTTGCATCCCCCGGCAGATAGCAATCAGCCCCAGCATTTT. This encodes CASSLHPPADSNQPQHF.

The rearrangement uses TRBV7-9 and TRBJ1-2; tentatively, D is TRBD1 (6 bases). The CDR3 has 12 amino acids. The germline V and J ends were trimmed by 4 bases and 8 bases, with 11 bases remaining between them. Looked up from germline, CDR1 is SEHNR and CDR2 is FQNEAQ (reference sequence). The CDR3 DNA reads TGTGCCAGCAGCTCACAGGGTCCCGGCTACACCTTC. This gives the protein CASSSQGPGYTF.

The V call is TRBV20-1, the J call TRBJ2-7; TRBD1 aligns across 9 bases. V lost 4 bases to trimming and J lost 3 bases; unmatched junction nucleotides: 4. CDR3 length equals 13 residues. Germline CDR1 and CDR2: DFQATT and SNEGSKA (reference sequence). The chain's CDR3 is CSATWTGVYEQYF. CDR3 in DNA: TGCAGTGCTACTTGGACAGGGGTCTACGAGCAGTACTTC.

This clonotype was picked up a small number of times. The J gene is TRBJ2-2, the V gene TRBV9; tentatively, D is TRBD1 or TRBD2 (5 bases each). The CDR3 sequence is 16 residues long. CDR1 and CDR2 from the germline V gene are SGDLS and YYNGEE. V was cut by 0 bases and J by 0 bases, with 9 bases left in between. CDR3 amino acids: CASSVVPGPNTGELFF. CDR3 bases: TGTGCCAGCAGCGTAGTCCCGGGACCGAACACCGGGGAGCTGTTTTTT.

V and J are TRBV7-2 and TRBJ2-1, with D possibly matching TRBD1 (5 bases). Germline V gene lookup returns CDR1 SGHTA and CDR2 FQGNSA. This CDR3 has 16 amino acids. Between the trimmed V and J ends, which lost 2 bases and 7 bases, there was a span of 18 bases. The CDR3 reads CASSLIGQGLSNEQFF. In nucleotides, the CDR3 is TGTGCCAGCAGCTTAATAGGTCAGGGCCTGTCTAATGAGCAGTTCTTC.

The chain recombines TRBV20-1 with TRBJ2-7; 7 positions match TRBD1. The CDR3 is 15 residues long. V shed 6 bases, J shed 7 bases, and the junction held 18 bases outside the gene matches. The germline V gene has CDR1 DFQATT and CDR2 SNEGSKA (reference sequence). This chain's CDR3 is CSAPKSWTGHLEQYF. DNA of the CDR3: TGCAGTGCCCCTAAGTCCTGGACAGGCCACTTGGAGCAGTACTTC.

The chain carries TRBV20-1 and TRBJ1-4, with a weak D call TRBD1 (6 bases). CDR1 and CDR2 from the germline V gene are DFQATT and SNEGSKA (reference sequence). V was trimmed by 6 bases and J by 11 bases, leaving 22 bases between them. The CDR3 contains 14 residues. Written as DNA, the CDR3 is TGCAGTGCCCCCACGGAGGGCAGGGGTGGTAAACTGTTTTTT. It is translated as CSAPTEGRGGKLFF.

This chain connects TRBV6-5 to TRBJ2-7; 9 bases map to TRBD2. Germline loops: CDR1 MNHEY, CDR2 SVGAGI. V lost 4 bases, J lost 2 bases, and 9 bases stayed unmatched. This CDR3 is built from 16 residues. The CDR3 spells CASSLATSGGTYEQYF. The CDR3 region has the DNA TGTGCCAGCAGTTTAGCGACTAGCGGTGGAACCTACGAGCAGTACTTC.

The V and J genes are TRBV7-6 and TRBJ2-7; D ambiguous. This CDR3 is built from 15 residues. Germline V gene data show CDR1 as SGHVS and CDR2 as FNYEAQ. Trimming shortened V by 2 bases and J by 1 base, and 12 bases separated the two germline ends. CDR3 coding DNA: TGTGCCAGCAGCTTAAGATTTGGGGTTTCCTACGAGCAGTACTTC. Translating it yields CASSLRFGVSYEQYF. Full variable domain (outside the CDR3, taken from reference TRBV7-6 and TRBJ2-7): GAGVSQSPRYKVTKRGQDVALRCDPISGHVSLYWYRQALGQGPEFLTYFNYEAQQDKSGLPNDRFSAERPEGSISTLTIQRTEQRDSAMYRCASSLRFGVSYEQYFGPGTRLTVT.

This clonotype was counted only a few times. The V call is TRBV28, the J call TRBJ1-1; no clear D. The CDR3 loop spans 14 amino acids. The V gene lost 6 bases and the J gene lost 5 bases, with 16 bases spanning the gap. Germline loops: CDR1 MDHEN, CDR2 SYDVKM. The CDR3 nucleotides read TGTGCCAGCAGCAAGACACTCATGAGTACTGAAGCTTTCTTT. It translates to CASSKTLMSTEAFF.

In its sample, this clonotype was seen a few times. The rearrangement links TRBV15 to TRBJ2-7; unclear D gene. Germline V gene sequence: CDR1 LNHNV, CDR2 YYDKDF (reference sequence). The CDR3 is made up of 15 amino acids. The ends were cut back, 0 bases at V and 5 bases at J, with 14 bases in the middle. This chain's CDR3 is CATSRDRNWANEQYF. For the CDR3, the DNA is TGTGCCACCAGCAGAGATCGAAATTGGGCGAACGAGCAGTACTTC.

The chain carries TRBV24-1 and TRBJ2-1, with D possibly matching TRBD2 (6 bases). The V and J ends lost 9 bases and 8 bases respectively, with 10 bases between them. Germline V lookup: CDR1 KGHDR, CDR2 SFDVKD. The CDR3 totals 11 residues. The CDR3 DNA is TGTGCCACCCGGGACTGGGATGAGCAGTTCTTC. This encodes CATRDWDEQFF.

This clonotype showed up just once. The rearrangement links TRBV28 to TRBJ2-2; 15 nucleotides align to TRBD2. Looked up from germline, CDR1 is MDHEN and CDR2 is SYDVKM. The J segment lost 2 bases and the V segment lost 6 bases, leaving 13 bases of the junction unmatched. The CDR3 has 20 residues. The CDR3 coding sequence is TGTGCCAGCAGACTGGGACTAGCGGGAGGCACCTCAAGAAACACCGGGGAGCTGTTTTTT. Encoded protein: CASRLGLAGGTSRNTGELFF.

Only a few counts were recorded for this clonotype. This chain connects TRBV7-2 to TRBJ2-2; TRBD1 matches at 9 bases. CDR1 is SGHTA, CDR2 FQGNSA, per germline. The CDR3 runs 16 residues. V lost 1 base to trimming and J lost 11 bases; unmatched junction nucleotides: 11. CDR3 amino acids: CASSLDYRGRLSELFF. CDR3 coding DNA: TGTGCCAGCAGCTTAGACTACAGGGGGCGATTGAGTGAGCTGTTTTTT. The whole variable domain, filled in from reference TRBV7-2 and TRBJ2-2, reads GAGVSQSPSNKVTEKGKDVELRCDPISGHTALYWYRQSLGQGLEFLIYFQGNSAPDKSGLPSDRFSAERTGGSVSTLTIQRTQQEDSAVYLCASSLDYRGRLSELFFGEGSRLTVL.